This T cell receptor beta chain was recovered during a study of blood T cells in healthy people across ages. Turning to this clonotype: What it recognizes is unknown.

A second PCR, run for about 7 to 11 cycles, used a sample-barcoded 5' primer plus a J-beta primer mix. TCRdb passed the 5' RACE reads through MiXCR, listing each CDR3 protein once. The table lists approximately 1.5 million distinct CDR3 sequences, approximately 39% of them singletons. Trimming took 5 bases from V and 9 from J, leaving 24 bases between them. The CDR3 totals 15 residues. The germline V gene encodes CDR1 DFQATT and CDR2 SNEGSKA (reference sequence). General study findings and limits: Estimated diversity that came from one million T cells was considered an underestimate. Compared with aged donors, long-lived donors showed fewer expanded clones, suggesting selection.

This chain connects TRBV20-1 to TRBJ2-3; tentative D call: TRBD2 (7 bases). Source material: blood. The sequence was collected from a woman younger than 30 in good health. Here the CDR3 reads CSAVRGGSKRGTQYF. The DNA of the CDR3 is TGCAGTGCTGTCCGGGGCGGGAGCAAAAGGGGGACGCAGTATTTT.